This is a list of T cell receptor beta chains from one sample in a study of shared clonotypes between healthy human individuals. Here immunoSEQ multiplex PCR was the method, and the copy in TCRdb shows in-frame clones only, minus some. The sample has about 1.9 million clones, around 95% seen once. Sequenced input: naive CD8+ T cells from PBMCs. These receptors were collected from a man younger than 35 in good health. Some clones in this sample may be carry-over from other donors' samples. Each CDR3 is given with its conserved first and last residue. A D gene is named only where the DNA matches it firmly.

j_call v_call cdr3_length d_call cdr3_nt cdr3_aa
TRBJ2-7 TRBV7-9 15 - TGTGCCAGCAGCTCAGGACAGAGCAGCTCCTACGAGCAGTACTTC CASSSGQSSSYEQYF
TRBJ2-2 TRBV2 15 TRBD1 TGTGCCAGCGGGCGGGACAGGCGGAACACCGGGGAGCTGTTTTTT CASGRDRRNTGELFF
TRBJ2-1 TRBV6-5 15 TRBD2 TGTGCCAGCAGTTACCTAGCGGGAGGGGGCAATGAGCAGTTCTTC CASSYLAGGGNEQFF
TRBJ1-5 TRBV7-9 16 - TGTGCCAGCTCCTCGGGGGTGACTCAGCGCGATCAGCCCCAGCATTTT CASSSGVTQRDQPQHF
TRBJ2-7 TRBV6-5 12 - TGTGCCAGCAGTTACTCTCCCTACGAGCAGTACTTC CASSYSPYEQYF
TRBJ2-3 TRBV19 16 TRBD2 TGTGCCAGTAGTATGGAAGCGGGAGGGCTTACAGATACGCAGTATTTT CASSMEAGGLTDTQYF
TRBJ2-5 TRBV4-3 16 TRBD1 TGCGCCAGCAGCCAAGACACCGGGACAGGTCGAAAGACCCAGTACTTC CASSQDTGTGRKTQYF
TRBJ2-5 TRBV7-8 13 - TGTGCCAGCAGCCCCGGGACGAAGGAGACCCAGTACTTC CASSPGTKETQYF
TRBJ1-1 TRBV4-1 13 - TGCGCCAGCAGCCACTGGGGGGTTGGTGAAGCTTTCTTT CASSHWGVGEAFF
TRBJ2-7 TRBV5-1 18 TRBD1 TGCGCCAGCAGCCCGGTGGGTCCTACAGGGGCCCCCTCCTACGAGCAGTACTTC CASSPVGPTGAPSYEQYF
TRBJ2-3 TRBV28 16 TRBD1 TGTGCCAGCAGTTTAGAGGGACAGGTTATCACAGATACGCAGTATTTT CASSLEGQVITDTQYF
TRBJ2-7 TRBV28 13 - TGTGCCAGCAGTTGGGAAGACCTCGGCGAGCAGTACTTC CASSWEDLGEQYF
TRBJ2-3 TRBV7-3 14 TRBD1 TGTGCCAGCAGCTTAACCAGGGGGCCGGATACGCAGTATTTT CASSLTRGPDTQYF
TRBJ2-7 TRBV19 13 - TGTGCCAGTAGTATAGTTCCTGGCCACGAGCAGTACTTC CASSIVPGHEQYF
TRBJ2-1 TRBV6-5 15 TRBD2 TGTGCCAGCAACGGCCTAGCGGGAGGAACGAATGAGCAGTTCTTC CASNGLAGGTNEQFF
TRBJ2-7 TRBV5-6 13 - TGTGCCAGCGAGGGGGATGGCCCCTACGAGCAGTACTTC CASEGDGPYEQYF
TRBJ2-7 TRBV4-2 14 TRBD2 TGTGCCAGCAGCCCCGGACTAGCGGGGTACGAGCAGTACTTC CASSPGLAGYEQYF
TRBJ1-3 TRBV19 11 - TGTGCCAGTAGTCTAGGAAACACCATATATTTT CASSLGNTIYF
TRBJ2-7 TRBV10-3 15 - TGTGCCATCAGTGAAATCCCCGGGGGCGAGGACGAGCAGTACTTC CAISEIPGGEDEQYF
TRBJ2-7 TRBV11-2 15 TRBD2 TGTGCCAGCAGCCAGTATAGCGGGGAAACCTACGAGCAGTACTTC CASSQYSGETYEQYF
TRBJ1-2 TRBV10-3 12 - TGTGCCACAGGGGTGACGGACTATGGCTACACCTTC CATGVTDYGYTF
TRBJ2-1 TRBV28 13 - TGTGCCAGCAGTCCGGACGGGTACAATGAGCAGTTCTTC CASSPDGYNEQFF
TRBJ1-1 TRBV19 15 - TGTGCCAGTAGTATTCCCGGGTCCTTGAACACTGAAGCTTTCTTT CASSIPGSLNTEAFF
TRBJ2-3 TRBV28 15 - TGTGCCAGCAGTAATCTTAGGGAACTCACAGATACGCAGTATTTT CASSNLRELTDTQYF
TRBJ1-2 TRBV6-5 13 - TGTGCCAGCAGTTTCGGGACCGCCGTTGGCTACACCTTC CASSFGTAVGYTF
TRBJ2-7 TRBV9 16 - TGTGCCAGCAGCCCGACCCCGCAGGGTAGCCCCTACGAGCAGTACTTC CASSPTPQGSPYEQYF
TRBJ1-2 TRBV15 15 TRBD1 TGTGCCACCAGCAGAGACAGGGGGGCTAACTATGGCTACACCTTC CATSRDRGANYGYTF
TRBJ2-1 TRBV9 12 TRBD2 TGTGCCAGCAGCCCCCCGGGACTAGATCAGTTCTTC CASSPPGLDQFF
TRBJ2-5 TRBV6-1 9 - TGTGCCAGCAGAGACCCCCAGTACTTC CASRDPQYF
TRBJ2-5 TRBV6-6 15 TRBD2 TGTGCCAGCAGCAAGGGACGGGGGGGGAAAGAGACCCAGTACTTC CASSKGRGGKETQYF
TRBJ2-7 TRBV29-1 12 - TGCAGCGCGTTGGCGCGGACCTACGAGCAGTACTTC CSALARTYEQYF
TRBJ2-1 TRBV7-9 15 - TGTGCCAGCAGCTTAGCTATAGAATATCGCAATGAGCAGTTCTTC CASSLAIEYRNEQFF
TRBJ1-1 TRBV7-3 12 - TGTGCCAGCAGCTCGCAATTGATTGAAGCTTTCTTT CASSSQLIEAFF